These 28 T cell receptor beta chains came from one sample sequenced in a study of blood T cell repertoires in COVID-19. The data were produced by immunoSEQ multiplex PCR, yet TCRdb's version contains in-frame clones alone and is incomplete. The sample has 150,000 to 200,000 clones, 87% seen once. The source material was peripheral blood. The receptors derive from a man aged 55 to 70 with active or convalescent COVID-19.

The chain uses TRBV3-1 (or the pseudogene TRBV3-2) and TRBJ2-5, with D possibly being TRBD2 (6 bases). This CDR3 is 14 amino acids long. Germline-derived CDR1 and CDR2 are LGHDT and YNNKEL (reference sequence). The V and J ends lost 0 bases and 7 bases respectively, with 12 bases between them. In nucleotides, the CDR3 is TGTGCCAGCAGCCAAGAGTCCGGGGGAGGGACCCAGTACTTC. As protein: CASSQESGGGTQYF.

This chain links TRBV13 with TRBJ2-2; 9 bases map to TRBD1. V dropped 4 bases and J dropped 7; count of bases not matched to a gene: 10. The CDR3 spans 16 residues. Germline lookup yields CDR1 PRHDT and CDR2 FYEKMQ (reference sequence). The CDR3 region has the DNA TGTGCCAGCAGCTCAAGCCCGGGACAGGGAAGCGGGGAGCTGTTTTTT. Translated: CASSSSPGQGSGELFF. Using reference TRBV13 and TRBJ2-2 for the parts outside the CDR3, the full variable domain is AAGVIQSPRHLIKEKRETATLKCYPIPRHDTVYWYQQGPGQDPQFLISFYEKMQSDKGSIPDRFSAQQFSDYHSELNMSSLELGDSALYFCASSSSPGQGSGELFFGEGSRLTVL.

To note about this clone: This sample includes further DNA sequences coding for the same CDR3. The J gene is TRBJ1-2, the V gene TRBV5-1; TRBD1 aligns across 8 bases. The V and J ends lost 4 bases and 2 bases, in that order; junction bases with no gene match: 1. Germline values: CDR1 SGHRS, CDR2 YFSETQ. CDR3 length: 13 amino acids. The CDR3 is CASSGQGNYGYTF. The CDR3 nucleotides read TGCGCCAGCAGCGGACAGGGAAACTATGGCTACACCTTC.

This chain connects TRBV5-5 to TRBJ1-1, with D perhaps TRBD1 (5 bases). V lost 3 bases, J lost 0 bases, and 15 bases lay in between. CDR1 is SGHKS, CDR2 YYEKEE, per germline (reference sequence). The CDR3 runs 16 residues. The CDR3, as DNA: TGTGCCAGCAGCTCGTCGACAGCCCTCATGAACACTGAAGCTTTCTTT. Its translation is CASSSSTALMNTEAFF.

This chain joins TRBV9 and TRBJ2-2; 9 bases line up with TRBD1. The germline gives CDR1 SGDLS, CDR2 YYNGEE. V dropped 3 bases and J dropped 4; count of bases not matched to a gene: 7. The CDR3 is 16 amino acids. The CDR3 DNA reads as TGTGCCAGCAGCGGGATACAGGGGGCGCGCACCGGGGAGCTGTTTTTT. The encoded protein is CASSGIQGARTGELFF.

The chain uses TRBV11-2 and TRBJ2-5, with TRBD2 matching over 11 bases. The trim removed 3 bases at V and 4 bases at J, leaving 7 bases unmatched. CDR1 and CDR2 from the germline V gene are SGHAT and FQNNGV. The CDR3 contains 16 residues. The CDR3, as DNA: TGTGCCAGCAGCTTTTTTAGCGGGGGGGCAGGAGAGACCCAGTACTTC. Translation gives CASSFFSGGAGETQYF.

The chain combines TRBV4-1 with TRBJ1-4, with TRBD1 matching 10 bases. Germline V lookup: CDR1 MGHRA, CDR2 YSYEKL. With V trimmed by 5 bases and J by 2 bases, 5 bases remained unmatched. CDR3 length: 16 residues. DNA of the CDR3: TGCGCCAGCAGCGCCCGGACAGGGGGGACTAATGAAAAACTGTTTTTT. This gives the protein CASSARTGGTNEKLFF.

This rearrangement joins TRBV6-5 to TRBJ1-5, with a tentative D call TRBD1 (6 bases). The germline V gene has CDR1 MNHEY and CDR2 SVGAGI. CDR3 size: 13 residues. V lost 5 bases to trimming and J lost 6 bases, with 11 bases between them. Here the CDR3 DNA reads TGTGCCAGCAGTACGGGGGGCGGTCAGCCCCAGCATTTT. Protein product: CASSTGGGQPQHF.

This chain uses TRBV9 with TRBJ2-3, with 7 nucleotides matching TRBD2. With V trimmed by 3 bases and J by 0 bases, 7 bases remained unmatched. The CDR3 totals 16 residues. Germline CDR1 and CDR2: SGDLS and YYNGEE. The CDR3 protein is CASSAPRGGSTDTQYF. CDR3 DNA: TGTGCCAGCAGCGCCCCTCGGGGAGGGAGCACAGATACGCAGTATTTT.

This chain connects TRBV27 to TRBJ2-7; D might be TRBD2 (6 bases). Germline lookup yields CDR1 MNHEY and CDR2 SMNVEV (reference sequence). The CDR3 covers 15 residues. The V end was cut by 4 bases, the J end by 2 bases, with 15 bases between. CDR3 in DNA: TGTGCCAGCAGTTATGGGGCGGGGCTGACCTACGAGCAGTACTTC. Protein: CASSYGAGLTYEQYF.

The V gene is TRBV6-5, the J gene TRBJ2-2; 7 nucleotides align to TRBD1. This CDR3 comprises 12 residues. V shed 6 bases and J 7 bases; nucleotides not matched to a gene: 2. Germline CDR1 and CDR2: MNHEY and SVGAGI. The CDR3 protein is CASRPGGGELFF. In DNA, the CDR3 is TGTGCCAGCAGACCAGGGGGCGGGGAGCTGTTTTTT.

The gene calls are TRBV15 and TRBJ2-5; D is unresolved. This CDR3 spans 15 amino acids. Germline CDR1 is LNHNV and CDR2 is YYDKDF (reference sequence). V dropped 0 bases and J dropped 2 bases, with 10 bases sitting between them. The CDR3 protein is CATSRDPSSQETQYF. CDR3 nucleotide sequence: TGTGCCACCAGCAGAGACCCTTCGAGTCAAGAGACCCAGTACTTC.

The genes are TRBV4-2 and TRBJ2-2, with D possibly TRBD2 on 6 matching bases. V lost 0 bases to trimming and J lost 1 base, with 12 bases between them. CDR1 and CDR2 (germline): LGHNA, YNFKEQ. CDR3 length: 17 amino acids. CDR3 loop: CASSQDGRSGNTGELFF. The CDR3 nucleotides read TGTGCCAGCAGCCAAGATGGGAGGTCAGGGAACACCGGGGAGCTGTTTTTT.

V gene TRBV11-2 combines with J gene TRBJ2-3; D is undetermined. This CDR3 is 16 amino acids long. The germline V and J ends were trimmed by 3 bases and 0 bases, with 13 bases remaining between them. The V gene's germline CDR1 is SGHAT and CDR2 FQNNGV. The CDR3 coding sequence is TGTGCCAGCAGCTTGTTGGTCCAGAAAAGCACAGATACGCAGTATTTT. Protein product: CASSLLVQKSTDTQYF.

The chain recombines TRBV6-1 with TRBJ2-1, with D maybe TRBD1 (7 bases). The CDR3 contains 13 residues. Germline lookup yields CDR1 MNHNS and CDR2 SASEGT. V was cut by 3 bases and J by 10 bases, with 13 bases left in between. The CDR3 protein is CASSDRGRREQFF. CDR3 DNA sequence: TGTGCCAGCAGTGACAGGGGGAGGCGCGAGCAGTTCTTC.

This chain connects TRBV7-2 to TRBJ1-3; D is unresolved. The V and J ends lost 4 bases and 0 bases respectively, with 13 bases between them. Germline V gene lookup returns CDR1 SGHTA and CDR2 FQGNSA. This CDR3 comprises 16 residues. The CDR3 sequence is CASSSEGSSSGNTIYF. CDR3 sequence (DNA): TGTGCCAGCAGCTCGGAGGGAAGTAGCTCTGGAAACACCATATATTTT.

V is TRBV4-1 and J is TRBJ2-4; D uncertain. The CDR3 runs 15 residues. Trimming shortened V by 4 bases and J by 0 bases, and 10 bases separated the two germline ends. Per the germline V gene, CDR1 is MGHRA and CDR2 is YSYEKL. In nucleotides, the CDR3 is TGCGCCAGCAGCCCCCTGGGCGTAGCCAAAAACATTCAGTACTTC. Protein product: CASSPLGVAKNIQYF.

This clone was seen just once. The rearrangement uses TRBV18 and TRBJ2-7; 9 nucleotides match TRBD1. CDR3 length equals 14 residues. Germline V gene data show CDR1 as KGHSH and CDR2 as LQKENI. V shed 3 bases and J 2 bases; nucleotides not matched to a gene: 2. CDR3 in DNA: TGTGCCAGCTCACCGAGACAGGGGGCCTACGAGCAGTACTTC. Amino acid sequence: CASSPRQGAYEQYF.

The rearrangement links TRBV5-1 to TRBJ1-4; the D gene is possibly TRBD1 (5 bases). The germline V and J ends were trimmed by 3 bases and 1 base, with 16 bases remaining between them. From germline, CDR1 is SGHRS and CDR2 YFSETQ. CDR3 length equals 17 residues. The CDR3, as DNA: TGCGCCAGCAGCTCCGGCCAGGGAGGGAGAACTAATGAAAAACTGTTTTTT. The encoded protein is CASSSGQGGRTNEKLFF.

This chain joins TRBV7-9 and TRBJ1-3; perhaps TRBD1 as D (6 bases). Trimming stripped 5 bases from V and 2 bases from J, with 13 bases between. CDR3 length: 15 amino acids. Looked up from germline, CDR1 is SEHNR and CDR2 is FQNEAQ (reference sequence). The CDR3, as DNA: TGTGCCAGCAGCCCCGCAGGGGTTGCTGGAAACACCATATATTTT. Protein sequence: CASSPAGVAGNTIYF. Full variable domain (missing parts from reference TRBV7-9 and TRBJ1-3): DTGVSQNPRHKITKRGQNVTFRCDPISEHNRLYWYRQTLGQGPEFLTYFQNEAQLEKSRLLSDRFSAERPKGSFSTLEIQRTEQGDSAMYLCASSPAGVAGNTIYFGEGSWLTVV.

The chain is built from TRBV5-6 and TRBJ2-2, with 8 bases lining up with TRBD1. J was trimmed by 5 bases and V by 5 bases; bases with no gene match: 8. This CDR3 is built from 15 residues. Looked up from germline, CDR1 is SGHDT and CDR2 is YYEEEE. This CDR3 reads CASRKGDRTTGELFF. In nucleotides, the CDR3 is TGTGCCAGCAGAAAAGGGGACAGGACGACCGGGGAGCTGTTTTTT.

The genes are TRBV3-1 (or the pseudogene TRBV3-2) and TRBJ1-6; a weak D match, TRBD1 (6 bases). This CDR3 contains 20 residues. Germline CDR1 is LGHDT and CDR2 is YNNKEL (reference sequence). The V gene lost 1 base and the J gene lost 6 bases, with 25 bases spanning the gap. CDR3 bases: TGTGCCAGCAGCCAAGGTATGGGACATCGTTTTATCCGGGGTAATTCACCCCTCCACTTT. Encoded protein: CASSQGMGHRFIRGNSPLHF.

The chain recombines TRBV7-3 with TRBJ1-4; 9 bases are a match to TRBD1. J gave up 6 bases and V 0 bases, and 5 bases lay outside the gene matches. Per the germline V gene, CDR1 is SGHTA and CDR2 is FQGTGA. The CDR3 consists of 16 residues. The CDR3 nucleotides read TGTGCCAGCAGCTTAACGACAGGACAGGGGTATGAAAAACTGTTTTTT. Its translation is CASSLTTGQGYEKLFF.

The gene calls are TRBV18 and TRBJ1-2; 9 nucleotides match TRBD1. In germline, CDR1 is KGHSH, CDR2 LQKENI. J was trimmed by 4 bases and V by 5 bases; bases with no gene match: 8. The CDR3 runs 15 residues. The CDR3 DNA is TGTGCCAGCTCAGTTACAGGGGGCGATGCCTATGGCTACACCTTC. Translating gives CASSVTGGDAYGYTF.

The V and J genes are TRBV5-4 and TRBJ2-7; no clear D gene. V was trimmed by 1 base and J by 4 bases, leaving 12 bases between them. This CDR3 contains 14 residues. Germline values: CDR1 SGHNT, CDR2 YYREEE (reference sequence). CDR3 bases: TGTGCCAGCAGCTTGTCGAACACCGAATACGAGCAGTACTTC. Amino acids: CASSLSNTEYEQYF.

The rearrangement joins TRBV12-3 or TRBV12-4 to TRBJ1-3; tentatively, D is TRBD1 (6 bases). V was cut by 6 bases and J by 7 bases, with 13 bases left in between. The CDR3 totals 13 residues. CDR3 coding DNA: TGTGCCAGCAGCCGATCCACAGGGAACACCATATATTTT. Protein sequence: CASSRSTGNTIYF.

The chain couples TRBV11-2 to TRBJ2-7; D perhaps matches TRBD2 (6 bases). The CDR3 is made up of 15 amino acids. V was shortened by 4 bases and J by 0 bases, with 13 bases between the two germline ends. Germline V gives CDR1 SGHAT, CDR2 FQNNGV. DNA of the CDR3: TGTGCCAGCAGCTCCGGGGCTAGCGTCTCCTACGAGCAGTACTTC. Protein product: CASSSGASVSYEQYF.

The CDR3 spells CASMEVNSRNEQFF. The CDR3 DNA sequence: TGTGCCAGCATGGAGGTGAATTCGAGGAATGAGCAGTTCTTC. The chain uses TRBV28 and TRBJ2-1; D is possibly TRBD2 (5 bases). The ends were cut back, 7 bases at V and 7 bases at J, with 17 bases in the middle. The CDR3 covers 14 residues. Germline V gene lookup returns CDR1 MDHEN and CDR2 SYDVKM.